This T cell receptor (beta chain) stems from a study of T cells in Graves' hyperthyroidism and ophthalmopathy. Study information: Peripheral blood was taken when the disease was first diagnosed, before any treatment began.

Diagnosis of hyperthyroidism was new in patients aged 18 to 65, and its duration was under 2 months. PBMCs were derived from approximately 10 ml fresh peripheral blood. For this clonotype: What it binds is unknown.

Authors of the study amplified TCR beta CDR3 regions from RNA transcripts. Initially, a first-round RT-PCR of the TCR CDR3 employed the HTBI primer set. TCRdb recomputed calls from the multiplex PCR reads with MiXCR, one row per CDR3 protein. In the table there are more than 550,000 distinct CDR3 sequences, around 20% of which are singletons. Overall study findings and caveats: Onset of ophthalmopathy came a median 6.5 months after the model predicted it.

Sequenced input: blood. This receptor was identified in a woman in her forties or fifties with Graves' hyperthyroidism that later progressed to Graves' ophthalmopathy.

The CDR3 nucleotides read TGCAGCGCCGCGACAGGGAATGGAAACACCATATATTTT. It is translated as CSAATGNGNTIYF. The rearrangement joins TRBV29-1 to TRBJ1-3; 7 bases match TRBD1. The ends lost 7 bases at V and 3 bases at J; junction bases unmatched: 6. Germline V gives CDR1 SQVTM, CDR2 ANQGSEA. The CDR3 is made up of 13 amino acids.